What follows are 18 T cell receptor beta chains derived from one specimen sequenced in a study of response to subunit inactivated influenza vaccine. In TCRdb, the RT-PCR reads were re-called with MiXCR into one record per CDR3 protein. Among around 200,000 distinct CDR3 sequences listed, around 9% were seen once. This specimen was non-naive T cells sorted from PBMCs, taken on the day of vaccination. The receptor set was obtained from a man in his fifties who received an inactivated influenza vaccine.

This clonotype was counted a few times. The chain joins TRBV4-1 to TRBJ1-2; maybe TRBD1 (6 bases). Germline CDR1 MGHRA, CDR2 YSYEKL. The CDR3 loop spans 13 amino acids. Deletions cut 3 bases from V and 8 bases from J, with 13 bases between. In DNA form, the CDR3 reads TGCGCCAGCAGCCAGGGGACATTTGTCGGCTACACCTTC. Amino acids: CASSQGTFVGYTF.

This clonotype was counted many times. CDR3 residues: CASSKTETYEQYF. Here the CDR3 DNA reads TGTGCCAGCAGTAAGACAGAGACCTACGAGCAGTACTTC. The genes are TRBV6-2 or TRBV6-3 and TRBJ2-7; D possibly corresponds to TRBD1 (5 bases). Trimming stripped 5 bases from V and 2 bases from J, with 10 bases between. Germline CDR1 reads MNHEY; CDR2 reads SVGEGT. CDR3 length: 13 amino acids.

This clonotype was found a few times. The chain employs TRBV30 and TRBJ1-5; 10 nucleotides align to TRBD1. Germline lookup yields CDR1 GTSNPN and CDR2 SVGIG (reference sequence). J lost 3 bases, V lost 5 bases, and 4 bases had no gene match. There are 14 residues in the CDR3. Here the CDR3 reads CAWRDRGDNQPQHF. CDR3 coding DNA: TGTGCCTGGCGGGACAGGGGTGACAATCAGCCCCAGCATTTT.

This clonotype occurred many times. The chain is built from TRBV5-1 and TRBJ2-3; D is perhaps TRBD2 (6 bases). This CDR3 spans 11 amino acids. The V end was cut by 6 bases, the J end by 5 bases, with 7 bases between. Per germline, CDR1 SGHRS and CDR2 YFSETQ. This chain's CDR3 is CASMGGDTQYF. In DNA, the CDR3 is TGCGCCAGCATGGGGGGAGATACGCAGTATTTT.

V is TRBV20-1 and J is TRBJ2-3; 10 bases line up with TRBD2. J was trimmed by 4 bases and V by 1 base; bases with no gene match: 11. CDR3 length: 17 amino acids. From germline, CDR1 is DFQATT and CDR2 SNEGSKA (reference sequence). CDR3 coding DNA: TGCAGTGCTAGAGCGAAACTAGCGGGAACGAATCCAGATACGCAGTATTTT. Its protein product is CSARAKLAGTNPDTQYF.

The genes are TRBV12-5 and TRBJ2-3, with D tentatively TRBD2 (6 bases). V lost 0 bases to trimming and J lost 0 bases, with 16 bases between them. CDR1 is LGHNT and CDR2 is FRNRAP in the germline V gene. CDR3 length equals 18 residues. In DNA form, the CDR3 reads TGTGCTAGTGGTTTGGTACGGGGGACTGTTACTAGCACAGATACGCAGTATTTT. Translating it yields CASGLVRGTVTSTDTQYF.

V gene TRBV13 combines with J gene TRBJ1-2, with 7 bases identical to TRBD1. The V gene's germline CDR1 is PRHDT and CDR2 FYEKMQ (reference sequence). The CDR3 runs 15 residues. Trimming took 5 bases from V and 6 from J; bases not matched to a gene: 12. The CDR3: CASSRDREGLNGYTF. Here the CDR3 DNA reads TGTGCCAGCAGCCGAGACAGGGAAGGACTAAATGGCTACACCTTC.

This clonotype was found a few times. The CDR3 DNA reads TGCGCCAGCAGCTTGGCCATTTTCGGGGGGCCCCCAGGGACCCAGTACTTC. It specifies CASSLAIFGGPPGTQYF. This sequence joins TRBV5-1 and TRBJ2-5, with a tentative D call TRBD2 (7 bases). Trimming shortened V by 0 bases and J by 7 bases, and 22 bases separated the two germline ends. The CDR3 loop spans 17 amino acids. Germline V gives CDR1 SGHRS, CDR2 YFSETQ.

This clonotype was observed at least ten times. V is TRBV4-1 and J is TRBJ1-4; 9 bases align to TRBD1. The J segment lost 6 bases and the V segment lost 4 bases, leaving 3 bases of the junction unmatched. The CDR3 sequence is 14 residues long. Germline CDR1 and CDR2: MGHRA and YSYEKL. CDR3 sequence (DNA): TGCGCCAGCAGCCCGGGACAGGGTGATGAAAAACTGTTTTTT. Translating it yields CASSPGQGDEKLFF.

This clonotype has a count of ten or more. The chain employs TRBV28 and TRBJ2-1, with TRBD2 identical over 8 bases. This CDR3 comprises 14 residues. Trimming cost V 3 bases and J 8 bases; bases outside gene matches: 6. Germline V gives CDR1 MDHEN, CDR2 SYDVKM. The CDR3 DNA sequence: TGTGCCAGCAGTTTGCAAGGGACTAGGGATGAGCAGTTCTTC. This encodes CASSLQGTRDEQFF. Full variable domain (missing parts from reference TRBV28 and TRBJ2-1): DVKVTQSSRYLVKRTGEKVFLECVQDMDHENMFWYRQDPGLGLRLIYFSYDVKMKEKGDIPEGYSVSREKKERFSLILESASTNQTSMYLCASSLQGTRDEQFFGPGTRLTVL.

This clonotype appeared a few times. CDR3 sequence (DNA): TGTGCCAGCAGTAATGACAGGGGCGCAGATACGCAGTATTTT. It translates to CASSNDRGADTQYF. The chain carries TRBV6-2 or TRBV6-3 and TRBJ2-3; 8 nucleotides agree with TRBD1. Germline lookup yields CDR1 MNHEY and CDR2 SVGEGT. This CDR3 is 14 amino acids long. The trim removed 5 bases at V and 4 bases at J, leaving 5 bases unmatched.

A few counts support this clonotype. In nucleotides, the CDR3 is TGTGCCAGCAGTTTAAGACAGCATTCACCCCTCCACTTT. This translates into CASSLRQHSPLHF. This rearrangement joins TRBV12-3 or TRBV12-4 to TRBJ1-6; possible D gene TRBD1, 5 bases. The CDR3 extends over 13 amino acids. Trimming took 2 bases from V and 8 from J, leaving 7 bases between them.

This rearrangement joins TRBV5-6 to TRBJ2-7; D is unresolved. Germline CDR1 SGHDT, CDR2 YYEEEE. This CDR3 has 14 amino acids. V was cut by 2 bases and J by 6 bases, with 15 bases left in between. The CDR3 nucleotides are TGTGCCAGCAGCTTCAGAGAGTTTAAAGGCGAGCAGTACTTC. Translating gives CASSFREFKGEQYF.

This clonotype was found many times. This chain connects TRBV7-2 to TRBJ2-7, with 9 bases identical to TRBD1. J gave up 4 bases and V 5 bases, and 9 bases lay outside the gene matches. This CDR3 spans 15 amino acids. Germline loops: CDR1 SGHTA, CDR2 FQGNSA. CDR3 DNA sequence: TGTGCCAGCAGCACCCGGACAGGGGCGGGGTACGAGCAGTACTTC. It specifies CASSTRTGAGYEQYF.

In its sample, this clonotype was seen many times. CDR3 loop: CASSPGLVWLSDTGELFF. CDR3 nucleotide sequence: TGTGCCAGCAGCCCGGGACTAGTTTGGCTTTCGGACACCGGGGAGCTGTTTTTT. The rearrangement links TRBV11-1 to TRBJ2-2, with 8 bases that match TRBD2. V trimming: 5 bases; J trimming: 3 bases; junction bases outside the gene matches: 14. CDR3 length: 18 amino acids. Germline CDR1 is SGHAT and CDR2 is FQDESV (reference sequence). Looking up the rest from reference TRBV11-1 and TRBJ2-2 gives the full variable domain: EAEVAQSPRYKITEKSQAVAFWCDPISGHATLYWYRQILGQGPELLVQFQDESVVDDSQLPKDRFSAERLKGVDSTLKIQPAELGDSAMYLCASSPGLVWLSDTGELFFGEGSRLTVL.

The V and J genes are TRBV20-1 and TRBJ2-7; D could derive from TRBD1 or TRBD2 (5 bases each). V shed 3 bases and J shed 13 bases, with 16 bases lying between them. This CDR3 has 11 residues. Germline V gene sequence: CDR1 DFQATT, CDR2 SNEGSKA (reference sequence). CDR3: CSASPGTGTYF. The CDR3 DNA is TGCAGTGCTAGCCCCGGGACCGGGACCTACTTC.

Details on this clonotype: This clone may be a read error of a much larger clone one base away. The chain links TRBV20-1 to TRBJ2-1, with 15 positions matching TRBD2. From germline, CDR1 is DFQATT and CDR2 SNEGSKA (reference sequence). Trimming removed 5 bases from V and 7 bases from J; junction bases left unmatched: 6. The CDR3 is 15 residues long. The CDR3: CSALGTSGRYNEQFF. For the CDR3, the DNA is TGCAGTGCTCTAGGGACTAGCGGGAGGTATAATGAGCAGTTCTTC.

The rearrangement joins TRBV11-1 to TRBJ2-1; 9 bases line up with TRBD1. V lost 4 bases to trimming and J lost 7 bases; unmatched junction nucleotides: 8. Per the germline V gene, CDR1 is SGHAT and CDR2 is FQDESV (reference sequence). The length of the CDR3 is 15 residues. The CDR3 sequence is CASSSDRGAWNEQFF. CDR3 nucleotide sequence: TGTGCCAGCAGCTCAGACAGGGGGGCGTGGAATGAGCAGTTCTTC.